This T cell receptor beta chain is drawn from a study of shared clonotypes between healthy human individuals (dated by TCRdb to 2019 to 2021). Some background on the complete study: Two women and a few men aged 18 to 49 years were included in the cohort. For each donor, CD4 naive and CD4 memory were each run on three plates, CD8 naive on two plates, and CD8 memory on one plate. Blood TCR repertoires of roughly five healthy adults were deeply sequenced to estimate repertoire size and the extent of clonotype sharing between individuals. Different laboratories and diverse techniques were used to prepare libraries and sequence TCR repertoires, to increase sequencing depth and limit assay-specific biases. Per donor, leukapheresis produced somewhere between about 0.85 and 8.9 billion PBMCs.

Here is what the overall study found, with its caveats: The small number of donors limited the genetic and exposure-history diversity represented. When four donors were compared, the shared fraction of clonotypes was around 5.1% for naive CD4, more than 3% for naive CD8, 2.3% for memory CD4, and 0.3% to 0.5% for memory CD8. Based on pairwise subsampling, the degree of clonotype sharing among donors was expected to be affected by sequencing depth. Sampling was limited to blood, and TCR repertoires in tissue likely differ from TCR repertoires in blood. Larger estimated clonotype richness was generally found for naive subsets than for memory subsets. Rarefaction of sorted-subset datasets indicated incomplete sequencing despite the large sequencing depth. Higher generation probabilities were observed for clonotypes shared by all four sorted-subset donors than for non-shared clonotypes.

CD8 naive samples were obtained by positive selection for CCR7 among CD45RO-negative cells, yielding a CD45RA+CCR7+ population from which TemRA cells were excluded. The donors were healthy, HIV-negative adults who had no recently reported acute infections or vaccinations. All donors were Caucasian adults living in Nashville, Tennessee, USA. After blood collection by leukapheresis, PBMCs were isolated using Ficoll-Histopaque density gradient centrifugation and then cryopreserved in the vapor phase of liquid nitrogen. Analytical flow cytometry was used to check the purity and quantity of every magnetically sorted T cell population. Each sorted fraction had its genomic DNA isolated and then quantified by UV absorbance on a Nanodrop 2000c. Using the deep immunoSEQ assay, multiplex PCR amplified TCR CDR3 regions from genomic DNA. For each cell subset, the extracted genomic DNA was distributed evenly across all wells of several immunoSEQ 96-well plates, and each plate served as one replicate. Each replicate PCR for sorted subsets received around 0.2 ug genomic DNA, equal to about 29,000 T cell genomes. The purified libraries were quantified using a Qubit 3.0 fluorometer, sized with a Bioanalyzer 2100, and then quantified again using the KAPA Library Quantification kit. Every immunoSEQ 96-well plate was sequenced on a separate single-read 150-cycle Illumina NextSeq 550 flow cell. The original methods were these. Because the immunoSEQ output held only junctional sequences and lacked quality scores, the filtering could not match the filtering applied to full-length reads. To assign V/J genes and CDR3, sequences were annotated using PyIR, a Python wrapper for IgBLAST v1.9, with IMGT germline references. Any read was removed if the V/J assignment was weak (E-value above 1e-6), the CDR3 was missing, or the read contained stop codons, out-of-frame junctions, or ambiguous translated residues. A V3J clonotype was defined by an identical inferred V gene, J gene, and CDR3 amino acid sequence. Percentage overlap between repertoires was computed as shared unique clonotypes divided by the size of the smaller repertoire. RTK rarefaction, the Chao1 estimator, and Recon v2.1 estimates of unobserved clonotypes were used to assess repertoire richness. OLGA was used to compute generation probabilities for all TCRbeta clonotypes that the gDNA method yielded from several donors. This is the immuneACCESS table as TCRdb keeps it, with only in-frame sequences that have V and J called. A part of the clones is gone; compared with another copy, unresolved V genes explain less than half, and the rest is unexplained. V and J calls and clone size come straight from that table; D and trimming were deduced from the DNA. The sample yields 800,000 to 950,000 clones; 95% to 97% were counted once. The ten biggest clones cover around 0.25% of the sample.

Based on the germline V gene, the CDR1 and CDR2 sequences are SGHDT and YYEEEE. V is pruned by 4 bases and J by 7 bases, leaving 3 bases of the junction without a gene match. Measured from the cysteine to the phenylalanine, the CDR3 is 15 residues long. Of the read, only the CDR3 DNA is kept; its 45 bases are in frame from base 1. For this clone: The antigen it recognizes is unknown. Within one base of it there is no much larger clone, and no base qualities were kept.

The receptor was derived from a man aged 25 to 40 in good health. The chain was built from TRBV5-6 and TRBJ2-1; TRBD2 lines up with 15 middle nucleotides. Sequencing input: naive CD8+ T cells sorted from blood. The cell subset or site label, read with the paper, signifies: CD45RA+CCR7+. The nucleotide sequence is given as TGTGCCAGCAGCCACGGGACTAGCGGGAGGAATGAGCAGTTCTTC. It codes for CASSHGTSGRNEQFF.